This TCR beta chain was obtained from a study of control samples from healthy donors and cancer patients. With 1 base removed from V and 5 bases from J, the gap between germline ends came to 21 bases. Germline CDR1 is SGHAT and CDR2 is FQNNGV. There are 17 residues in the CDR3. The repertoire was sequenced with immunoSEQ multiplex PCR; TCRdb's copy has only in-frame clones and lacks some. This sample lists about 190,000 clones; its ten largest clones have 2.2%. The sample comprised blood. This clonotype was sampled from a woman in her thirties in good health. The rearrangement joins TRBV11-2 to TRBJ2-7, with D maybe TRBD1 (5 bases). The CDR3 protein is CASSLGIAGYWSDEQYF. DNA of the CDR3: TGTGCCAGCAGCTTAGGGATTGCAGGGTACTGGAGCGACGAGCAGTACTTC.